This T cell receptor beta chain derives from a study of beta chain features in type 1 diabetes. Study information: In age, gender and cell yields, patients were similar to healthy donors. The study, taken as a whole, reports: Across all four CD4+ subsets, people with type 1 diabetes showed modestly shorter TCRB CDR3s.

V was pared by 1 base and J by 6 bases, with 4 bases of the junction left unmatched. This CDR3 has 14 residues. Germline-derived CDR1 and CDR2 are SGHVS and FNYEAQ. Regarding this clone: The antigen is undetermined.

Expressed TCRB transcripts were sequenced because the entire RNA isolate underwent reverse transcription. Clones were read by immunoSEQ multiplex PCR, and TCRdb kept only the in-frame ones, dropping some. The sample has a few hundred thousand clones; roughly 12% are singletons. The chain has TRBV7-6 and TRBJ2-7; TRBD1 aligns across 9 bases. The sample comprised naive CD4+ T cells from blood. This clonotype was obtained from a woman under 30 with type 1 diabetes. Here the CDR3 reads CASSLGDRDGEQYV. The CDR3 DNA is TGTGCCAGCAGCTTAGGGGACAGGGACGGCGAGCAGTACGTC.